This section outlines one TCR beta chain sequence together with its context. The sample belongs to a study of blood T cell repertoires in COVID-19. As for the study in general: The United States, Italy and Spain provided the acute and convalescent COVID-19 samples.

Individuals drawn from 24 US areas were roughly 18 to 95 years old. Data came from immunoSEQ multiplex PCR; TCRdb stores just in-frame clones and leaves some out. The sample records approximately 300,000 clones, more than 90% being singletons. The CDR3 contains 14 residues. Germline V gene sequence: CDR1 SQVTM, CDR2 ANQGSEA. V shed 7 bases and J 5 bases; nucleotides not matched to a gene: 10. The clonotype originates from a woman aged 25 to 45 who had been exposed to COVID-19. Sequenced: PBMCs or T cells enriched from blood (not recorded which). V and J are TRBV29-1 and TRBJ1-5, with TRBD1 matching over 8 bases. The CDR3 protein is CSALEAGGHQPQHF. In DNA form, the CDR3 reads TGCAGCGCCTTGGAGGCAGGGGGCCATCAGCCCCAGCATTTT.